One sample yielded the 16 T cell receptor beta chains listed below, sequenced in a study of cytotoxic CD8 clonotypes in ibrutinib-treated CLL. Sequencing used immunoSEQ multiplex PCR; TCRdb keeps in-frame clones, though not all of them. Found here are approximately 100,000 clones, roughly 80% of them singletons; the top ten hold around 32%. Sequences were derived from PBMCs, sampled after 12 months of ibrutinib treatment. Receptor source: a human donor with chronic lymphocytic leukemia.

The chain links TRBV7-3 to TRBJ2-5; a possible D gene is TRBD2 (6 bases). This CDR3 spans 14 amino acids. Trimming removed 4 bases at V and 2 bases at J, with 11 bases between. Per the germline V gene, CDR1 is SGHTA and CDR2 is FQGTGA. The CDR3, as DNA: TGTGCCAGCAGCTCCATGGGGGGACAAGAGACCCAGTACTTC. It translates to CASSSMGGQETQYF.

The chain recombines TRBV30 with TRBJ2-3; possibly TRBD1 for D (5 bases). The CDR3 runs 14 residues. With 7 bases removed from V and 2 bases from J, the gap between germline ends came to 16 bases. Germline V CDR1 and CDR2: GTSNPN, SVGIG (reference sequence). In DNA form, the CDR3 reads TGTGCCTCCAGACCAGGGATAACCACAGATACGCAGTATTTT. Encoded protein: CASRPGITTDTQYF.

This clone was found a few times. V is TRBV30 and J is TRBJ1-5; D may be TRBD1 (5 bases). The ends were cut back, 7 bases at V and 4 bases at J, with 20 bases in the middle. The CDR3 is made up of 15 amino acids. Per the germline V gene, CDR1 is GTSNPN and CDR2 is SVGIG (reference sequence). The chain's CDR3 is CAYHQGGEPNQPQHF. Written as DNA, the CDR3 is TGTGCCTACCACCAGGGTGGGGAACCAAATCAGCCCCAGCATTTT.

This clone is a singleton in its sample. The V call is TRBV6-6, the J call TRBJ2-7, with 10 bases matching TRBD1. CDR1 is MNHNY, CDR2 SVGAGI, per germline (reference sequence). V was pared by 6 bases and J by 3 bases, with 5 bases of the junction left unmatched. This CDR3 is built from 14 residues. In DNA, the CDR3 is TGTGCCAGCAGCGAAAGGACAGGGGGCTACGAGCAGTACTTC. This translates into CASSERTGGYEQYF.

The chain employs TRBV10-3 and TRBJ2-7; 12 bases map to TRBD1. V shed 8 bases and J 6 bases; nucleotides not matched to a gene: 5. Germline values: CDR1 ENHRY, CDR2 SYGVKD. The CDR3 runs 13 residues. DNA for the CDR3: TGTGCCATCGAGGGGACAGGGGGCGCCGAGCAGTACTTC. The encoded protein is CAIEGTGGAEQYF.

The J gene is TRBJ2-5, the V gene TRBV4-2, with 10 nucleotides matching TRBD2. Per germline, CDR1 LGHNA and CDR2 YNFKEQ. The junction had 9 bases not matched to a gene; V was cut back by 0 bases and J by 5 bases. This CDR3 has 17 residues. CDR3 coding DNA: TGTGCCAGCAGCCAAGATTCGAAAGCGGGGGGGTCGGAGACCCAGTACTTC. Translating gives CASSQDSKAGGSETQYF.

This chain connects TRBV2 to TRBJ2-2, with TRBD2 matching over 10 bases. V gave up 2 bases and J gave up 7 bases; unmatched junction bases: 4. CDR3 length: 15 amino acids. Germline values: CDR1 SNHLY, CDR2 FYNNEI. The CDR3 nucleotides read TGTGCCAGCAGTGAACAGGGACTAGCGAACGGGGAGCTGTTTTTT. Protein product: CASSEQGLANGELFF.

There are many counts of this clone. DNA for the CDR3: TGTGCCAGCAGTGATAACCCCGGGACAGGCTCCTCACCCCTCCACTTT. It specifies CASSDNPGTGSSPLHF. V usage is TRBV2 and J usage is TRBJ1-6; TRBD1 matches at 8 bases. V was pared by 3 bases and J by 10 bases, with 11 bases of the junction left unmatched. Per germline, CDR1 SNHLY and CDR2 FYNNEI. The CDR3 loop spans 16 amino acids.

V and J are TRBV27 and TRBJ1-1; D remains ambiguous. This CDR3 has 13 amino acids. Per germline, CDR1 MNHEY and CDR2 SMNVEV (reference sequence). V lost 3 bases and J 3 bases, leaving 8 bases between the germline ends. The CDR3 spells CASSFLRDTEAFF. The CDR3 bases are TGTGCCAGCAGTTTTCTTCGGGACACTGAAGCTTTCTTT.

This chain links TRBV11-3 with TRBJ1-6; possible D gene TRBD1, 5 bases. CDR1 is SGHNT and CDR2 is YENEEA in the germline V gene. This CDR3 region has 12 residues. V shed 1 base and J shed 10 bases, with 5 bases lying between them. DNA of the CDR3: TGTGCCAGCAGCTTAGGGGGGTCACCCCTCCACTTT. Translating gives CASSLGGSPLHF.

The rearrangement uses TRBV7-3 and TRBJ1-5; D gene unclear. Deletions cut 5 bases from V and 6 bases from J, with 17 bases between. CDR3 length: 15 residues. Per germline, CDR1 SGHTA and CDR2 FQGTGA. CDR3 nucleotides: TGTGCCAGCAGCCCGAGGCGAGGGTTTCGTCAGCCCCAGCATTTT. It yields the protein CASSPRRGFRQPQHF.

On this clone itself: A read error may produce the germline difference seen at one junction end. This chain uses TRBV18 with TRBJ1-1; D is unresolved. Germline V CDR1 and CDR2: KGHSH, LQKENI. The CDR3 length is 14 residues. The CDR3 coding sequence is TGTGCCAGCTCACCAAGAGCGGCGGGAACTGCAGCTTTCTTT. Translating it yields CASSPRAAGTAAFF.

CDR3 DNA sequence: TGTGCCTGGAGTGGCGAGTCAGGACTTTACTCTGGAAACACCATATATTTT. It codes for CAWSGESGLYSGNTIYF. The V gene is TRBV30, the J gene TRBJ1-3; D is uncertain. The CDR3 contains 17 residues. V shed 1 base and J shed 0 bases, with 16 bases lying between them. Germline V gene sequence: CDR1 GTSNPN, CDR2 SVGIG (reference sequence).

This clone was counted a single time. The chain employs TRBV25-1 and TRBJ1-4; D is uncertain. The CDR3 runs to 14 residues. Germline V gene sequence: CDR1 MGHDK, CDR2 SYGVNS. The ends were cut back, 0 bases at V and 7 bases at J, with 9 bases in the middle. CDR3 sequence reads: CASSEYGFSEKLFF. Here the CDR3 DNA reads TGTGCCAGCAGTGAATATGGGTTTAGTGAAAAACTGTTTTTT.

This clone has just one count. This chain links TRBV5-1 with TRBJ2-7; D gene unclear. Per the germline V gene, CDR1 is SGHRS and CDR2 is YFSETQ. This CDR3 comprises 13 residues. The V and J ends lost 4 bases and 3 bases respectively, with 11 bases between them. CDR3 residues: CASSDGRNYEQYF. The CDR3 nucleotides are TGCGCCAGCAGCGACGGACGGAACTACGAGCAGTACTTC.

The chain is built from TRBV28 and TRBJ1-5; 7 bases map to TRBD1. Trimming removed 10 bases from V and 4 bases from J; junction bases left unmatched: 10. The CDR3 is 14 residues long. CDR1 is MDHEN and CDR2 is SYDVKM in the germline V gene. The CDR3 here is CATSNRGKNQPQHF. The CDR3 bases are TGTGCCACTTCGAACAGGGGTAAAAATCAGCCCCAGCATTTT.